This passage covers 2 T cell receptor beta chains from one sample sequenced in a study of shared clonotypes between healthy human individuals. The table came from immunoSEQ multiplex PCR; TCRdb's copy has only in-frame clones and leaves some out. This sample yields over a million clones, of which around 82% are seen a single time; 0.6% to 0.7% belongs to the top ten. What was sequenced was memory CD4+ T cells from PBMCs. Stated subset: CD45RA-negative fraction. These TCRs come from a man between 18 and 35 years old in good health. Some clones in this sample may be carry-over from other donors' samples.

This chain links TRBV5-1 with TRBJ2-1; TRBD2 matches 8 bases. CDR3 size: 14 residues. The germline gives CDR1 SGHRS, CDR2 YFSETQ. Unmatched junction bases numbered 6, after V lost 4 bases and J lost 6 bases. The CDR3 nucleotides read TGCGCCAGCAGCCCTTTAGCGGGAACCAATGAGCAGTTCTTC. Translated, it gives CASSPLAGTNEQFF.

This chain connects TRBV7-8 to TRBJ1-1, with 9 nucleotides matching TRBD1. The CDR3 covers 15 residues. Germline lookup yields CDR1 SGHVS and CDR2 FQNEAQ. J gave up 7 bases and V 5 bases, and 11 bases lay outside the gene matches. The CDR3 DNA is TGTGCCAGCAGCCAGCGGACAGGGGAGGGAGGTGAAGCTTTCTTT. Amino acid sequence: CASSQRTGEGGEAFF.